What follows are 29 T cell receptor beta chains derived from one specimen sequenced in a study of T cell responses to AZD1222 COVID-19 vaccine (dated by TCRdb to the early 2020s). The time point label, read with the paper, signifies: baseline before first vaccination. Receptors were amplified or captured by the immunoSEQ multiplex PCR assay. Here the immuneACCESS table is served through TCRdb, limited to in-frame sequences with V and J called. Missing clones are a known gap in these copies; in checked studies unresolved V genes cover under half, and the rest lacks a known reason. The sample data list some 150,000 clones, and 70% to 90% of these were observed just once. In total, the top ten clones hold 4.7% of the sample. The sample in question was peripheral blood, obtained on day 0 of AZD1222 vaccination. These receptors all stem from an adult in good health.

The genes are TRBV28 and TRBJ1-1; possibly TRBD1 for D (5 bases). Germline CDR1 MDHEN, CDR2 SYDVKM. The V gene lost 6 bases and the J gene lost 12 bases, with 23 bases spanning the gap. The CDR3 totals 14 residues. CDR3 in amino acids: CASRGDYRTKKTFF. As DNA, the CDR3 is TGTGCCAGCAGGGGGGACTACAGGACGAAGAAGACTTTCTTT.

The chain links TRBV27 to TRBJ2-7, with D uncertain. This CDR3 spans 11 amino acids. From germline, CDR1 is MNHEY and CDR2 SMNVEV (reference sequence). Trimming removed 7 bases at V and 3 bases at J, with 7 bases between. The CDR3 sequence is CASTSGYEQYF. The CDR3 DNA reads TGTGCCAGCACCTCTGGCTACGAGCAGTACTTC.

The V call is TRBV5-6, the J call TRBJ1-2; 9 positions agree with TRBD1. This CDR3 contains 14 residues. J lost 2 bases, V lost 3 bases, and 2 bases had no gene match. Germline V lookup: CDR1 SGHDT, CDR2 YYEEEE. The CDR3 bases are TGTGCCAGCAGCTCAGGGACAGGGAACTATGGCTACACCTTC. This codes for CASSSGTGNYGYTF.

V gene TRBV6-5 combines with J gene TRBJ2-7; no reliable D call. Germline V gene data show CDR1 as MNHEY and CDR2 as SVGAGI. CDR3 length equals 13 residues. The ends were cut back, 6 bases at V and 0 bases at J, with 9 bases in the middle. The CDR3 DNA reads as TGTGCCAGCAGCAGACGGTACTCCTACGAGCAGTACTTC. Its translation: CASSRRYSYEQYF.

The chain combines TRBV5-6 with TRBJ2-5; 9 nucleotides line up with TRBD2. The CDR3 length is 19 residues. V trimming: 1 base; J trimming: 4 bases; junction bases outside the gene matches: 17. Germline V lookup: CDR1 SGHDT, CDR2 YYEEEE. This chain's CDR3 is CASSLKPGLAADLGETQYF. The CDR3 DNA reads TGTGCCAGCAGCTTGAAGCCGGGACTAGCCGCAGATCTAGGAGAGACCCAGTACTTC.

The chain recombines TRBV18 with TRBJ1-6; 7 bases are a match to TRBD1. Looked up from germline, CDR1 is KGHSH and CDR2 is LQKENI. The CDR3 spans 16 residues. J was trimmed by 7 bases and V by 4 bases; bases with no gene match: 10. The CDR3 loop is CASSRTPGTENSPLHF. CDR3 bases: TGTGCCAGCTCACGGACCCCCGGGACAGAAAATTCACCCCTCCACTTT.

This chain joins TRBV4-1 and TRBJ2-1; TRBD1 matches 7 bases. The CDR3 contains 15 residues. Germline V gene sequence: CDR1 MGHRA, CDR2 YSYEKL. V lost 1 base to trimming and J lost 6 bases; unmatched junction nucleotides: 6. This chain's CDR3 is CASSQGQGVRNEQFF. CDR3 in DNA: TGCGCCAGCAGCCAAGGACAGGGTGTTCGCAATGAGCAGTTCTTC.

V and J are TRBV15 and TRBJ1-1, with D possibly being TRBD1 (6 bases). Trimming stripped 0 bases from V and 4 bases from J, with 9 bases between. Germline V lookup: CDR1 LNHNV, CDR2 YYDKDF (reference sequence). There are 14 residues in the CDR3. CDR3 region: CATSRDHRATEAFF. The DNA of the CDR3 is TGTGCCACCAGCAGAGATCACAGGGCCACTGAAGCTTTCTTT.

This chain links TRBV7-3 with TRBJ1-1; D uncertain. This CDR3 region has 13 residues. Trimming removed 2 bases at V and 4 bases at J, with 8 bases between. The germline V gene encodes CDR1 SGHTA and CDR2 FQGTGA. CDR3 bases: TGTGCCAGCAGCTTAGAAGGGATCACTGAAGCTTTCTTT. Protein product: CASSLEGITEAFF.

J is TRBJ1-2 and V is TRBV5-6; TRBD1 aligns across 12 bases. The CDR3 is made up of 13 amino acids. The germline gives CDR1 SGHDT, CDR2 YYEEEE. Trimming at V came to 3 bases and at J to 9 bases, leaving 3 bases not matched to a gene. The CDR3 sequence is CASSYGTGGSYTF. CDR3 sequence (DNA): TGTGCCAGCAGCTATGGGACAGGGGGCAGCTACACCTTC.

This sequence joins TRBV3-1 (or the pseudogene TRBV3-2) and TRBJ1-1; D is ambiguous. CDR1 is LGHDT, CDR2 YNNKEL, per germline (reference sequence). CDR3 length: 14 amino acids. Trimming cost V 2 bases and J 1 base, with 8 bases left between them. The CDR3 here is CASSQPGRNTEAFF. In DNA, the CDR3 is TGTGCCAGCAGCCAACCAGGTAGGAACACTGAAGCTTTCTTT.

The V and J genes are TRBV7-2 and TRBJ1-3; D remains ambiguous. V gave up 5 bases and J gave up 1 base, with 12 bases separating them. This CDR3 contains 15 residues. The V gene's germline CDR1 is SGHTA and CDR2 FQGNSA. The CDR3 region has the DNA TGTGCCAGCAGCCCAACGTTTCTTTCTGGAAACACCATATATTTT. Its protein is CASSPTFLSGNTIYF.

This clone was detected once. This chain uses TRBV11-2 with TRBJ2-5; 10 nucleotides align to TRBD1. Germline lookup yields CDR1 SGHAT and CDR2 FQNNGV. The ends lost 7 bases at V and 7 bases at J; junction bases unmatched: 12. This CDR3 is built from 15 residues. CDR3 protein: CASTSTGGFLGTQYF. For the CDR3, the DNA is TGTGCCAGCACCTCGACAGGGGGCTTCTTGGGGACCCAGTACTTC.

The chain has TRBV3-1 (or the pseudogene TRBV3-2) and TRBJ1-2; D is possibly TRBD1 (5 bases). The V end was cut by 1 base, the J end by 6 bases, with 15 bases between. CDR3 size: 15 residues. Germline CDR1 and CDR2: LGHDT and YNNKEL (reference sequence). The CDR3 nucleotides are TGTGCCAGCAGCCAAGTCCTAGGGCCGGGGGATGGCTACACCTTC. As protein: CASSQVLGPGDGYTF.

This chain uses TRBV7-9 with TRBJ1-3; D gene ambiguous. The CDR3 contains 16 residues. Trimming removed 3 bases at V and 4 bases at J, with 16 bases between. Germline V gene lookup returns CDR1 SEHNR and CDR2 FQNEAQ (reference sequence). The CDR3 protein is CASSFLPSSPGNTIYF. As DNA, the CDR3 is TGTGCCAGCAGCTTTTTACCGTCCTCGCCCGGAAACACCATATATTTT.

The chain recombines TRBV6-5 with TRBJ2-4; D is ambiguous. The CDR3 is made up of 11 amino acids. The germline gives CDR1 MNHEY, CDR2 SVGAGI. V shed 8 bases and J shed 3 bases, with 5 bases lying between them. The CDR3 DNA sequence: TGTGCCAGCTTTCACAAAAACATTCAGTACTTC. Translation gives CASFHKNIQYF.

CDR3 in DNA: TGTGCCAGCAGTGGGGGGGCAGGGCAGCCCCAGCATTTT. It encodes CASSGGAGQPQHF. The rearrangement joins TRBV12-3 or TRBV12-4 to TRBJ1-5, with D perhaps TRBD1 (6 bases). The CDR3 runs 13 residues. V lost 5 bases to trimming and J lost 7 bases, with 12 bases between them.

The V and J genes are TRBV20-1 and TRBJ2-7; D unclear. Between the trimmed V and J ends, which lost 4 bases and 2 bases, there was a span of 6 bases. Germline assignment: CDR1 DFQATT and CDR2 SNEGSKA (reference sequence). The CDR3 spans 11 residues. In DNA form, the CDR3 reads TGCAGTGCTATTGACACCTACGAGCAGTACTTC. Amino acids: CSAIDTYEQYF.

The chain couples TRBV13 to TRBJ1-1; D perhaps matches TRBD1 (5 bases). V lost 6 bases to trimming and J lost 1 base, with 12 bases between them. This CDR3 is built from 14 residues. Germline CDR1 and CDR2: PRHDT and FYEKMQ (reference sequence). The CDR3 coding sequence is TGTGCCAGCAGTAGGGGCGGCCCGAACACTGAAGCTTTCTTT. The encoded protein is CASSRGGPNTEAFF. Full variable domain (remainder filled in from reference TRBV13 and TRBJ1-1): AAGVIQSPRHLIKEKRETATLKCYPIPRHDTVYWYQQGPGQDPQFLISFYEKMQSDKGSIPDRFSAQQFSDYHSELNMSSLELGDSALYFCASSRGGPNTEAFFGQGTRLTVV.

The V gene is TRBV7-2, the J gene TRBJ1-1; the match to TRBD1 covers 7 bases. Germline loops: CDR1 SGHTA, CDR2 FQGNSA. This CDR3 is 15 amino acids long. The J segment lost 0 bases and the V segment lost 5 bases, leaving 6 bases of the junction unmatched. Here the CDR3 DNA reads TGTGCCAGCAGCGGTGCCGGGACAGTGAACACTGAAGCTTTCTTT. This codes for CASSGAGTVNTEAFF.

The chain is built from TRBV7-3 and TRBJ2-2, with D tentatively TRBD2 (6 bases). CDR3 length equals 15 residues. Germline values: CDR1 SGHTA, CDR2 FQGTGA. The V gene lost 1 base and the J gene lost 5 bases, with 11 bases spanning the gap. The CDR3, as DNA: TGTGCCAGCAGCTTAAATGGGGGGTTGACCGGGGAGCTGTTTTTT. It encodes CASSLNGGLTGELFF.

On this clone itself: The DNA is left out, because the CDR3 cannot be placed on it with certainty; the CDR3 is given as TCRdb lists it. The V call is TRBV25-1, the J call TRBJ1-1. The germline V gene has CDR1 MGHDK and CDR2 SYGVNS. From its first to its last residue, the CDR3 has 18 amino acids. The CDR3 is CASSEFWERVVLNTEAFF.

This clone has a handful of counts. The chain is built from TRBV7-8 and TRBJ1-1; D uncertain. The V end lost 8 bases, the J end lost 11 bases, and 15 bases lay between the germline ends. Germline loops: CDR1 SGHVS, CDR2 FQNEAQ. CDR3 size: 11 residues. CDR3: CASATASEAFF. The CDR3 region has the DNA TGTGCCAGCGCAACCGCCTCAGAGGCTTTCTTT. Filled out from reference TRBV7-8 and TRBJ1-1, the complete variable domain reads GAGVSQSPRYKVAKRGQDVALRCDPISGHVSLFWYQQALGQGPEFLTYFQNEAQLDKSGLPSDRFFAERPEGSVSTLKIQRTQQEDSAVYLCASATASEAFFGQGTRLTVV.

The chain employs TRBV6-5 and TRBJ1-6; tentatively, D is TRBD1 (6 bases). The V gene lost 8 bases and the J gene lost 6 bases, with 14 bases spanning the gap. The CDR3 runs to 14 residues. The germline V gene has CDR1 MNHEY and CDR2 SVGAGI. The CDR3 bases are TGTGCCAGCGGCGGACAGTCTTTTAATTCACCCCTCCACTTT. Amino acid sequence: CASGGQSFNSPLHF.

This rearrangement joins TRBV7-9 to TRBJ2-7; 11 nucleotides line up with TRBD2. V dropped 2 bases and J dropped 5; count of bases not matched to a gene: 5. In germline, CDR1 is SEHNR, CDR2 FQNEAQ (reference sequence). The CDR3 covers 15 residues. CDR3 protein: CASSLLAGGPDEQYF. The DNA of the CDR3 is TGTGCCAGCAGCTTATTAGCGGGAGGGCCGGACGAGCAGTACTTC.

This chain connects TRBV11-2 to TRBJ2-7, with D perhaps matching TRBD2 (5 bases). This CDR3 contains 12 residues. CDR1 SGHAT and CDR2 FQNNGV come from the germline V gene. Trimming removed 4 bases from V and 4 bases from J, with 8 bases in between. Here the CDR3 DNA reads TGTGCCAGCAGCTCTGGCGGGTACGAGCAGTACTTC. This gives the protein CASSSGGYEQYF.

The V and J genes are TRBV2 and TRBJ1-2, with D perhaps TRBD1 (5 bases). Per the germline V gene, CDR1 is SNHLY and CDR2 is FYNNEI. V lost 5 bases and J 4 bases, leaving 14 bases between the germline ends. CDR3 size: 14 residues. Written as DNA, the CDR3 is TGTGCCAGCAGTTTTCCAGGGCCATCCTATGGCTACACCTTC. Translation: CASSFPGPSYGYTF.

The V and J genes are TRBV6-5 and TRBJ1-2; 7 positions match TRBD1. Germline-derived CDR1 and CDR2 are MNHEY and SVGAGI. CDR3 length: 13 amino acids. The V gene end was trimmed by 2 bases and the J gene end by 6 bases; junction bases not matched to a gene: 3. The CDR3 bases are TGTGCCAGCAGTTACGAGGGGGCGGATGGCTACACCTTC. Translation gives CASSYEGADGYTF.

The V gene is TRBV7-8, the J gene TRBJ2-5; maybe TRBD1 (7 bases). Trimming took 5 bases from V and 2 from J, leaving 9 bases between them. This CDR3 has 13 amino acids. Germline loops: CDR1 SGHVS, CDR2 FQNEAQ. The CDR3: CASSAGQQETQYF. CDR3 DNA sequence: TGTGCCAGCAGCGCGGGACAGCAAGAGACCCAGTACTTC.